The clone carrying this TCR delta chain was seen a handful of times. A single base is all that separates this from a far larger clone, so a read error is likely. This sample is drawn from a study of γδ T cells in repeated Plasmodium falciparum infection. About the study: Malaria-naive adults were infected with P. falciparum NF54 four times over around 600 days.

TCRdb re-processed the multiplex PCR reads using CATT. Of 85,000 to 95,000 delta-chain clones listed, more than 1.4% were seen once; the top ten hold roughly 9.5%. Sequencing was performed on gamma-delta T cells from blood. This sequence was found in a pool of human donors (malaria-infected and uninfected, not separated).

The CDR3 sequence: CALGDHLRITGTADKLIF. CDR3 coding DNA: TGTGCTCTTGGGGACCACCTACGTATTACTGGTACTGCCGATAAACTCATATTT. The V gene is TRDV1, but the J gene lacks a call; TRDD3 was called by the table and not checked on the DNA. Germline values: CDR1 TSWWSYY, CDR2 QGS. The CDR3 runs to 18 residues.